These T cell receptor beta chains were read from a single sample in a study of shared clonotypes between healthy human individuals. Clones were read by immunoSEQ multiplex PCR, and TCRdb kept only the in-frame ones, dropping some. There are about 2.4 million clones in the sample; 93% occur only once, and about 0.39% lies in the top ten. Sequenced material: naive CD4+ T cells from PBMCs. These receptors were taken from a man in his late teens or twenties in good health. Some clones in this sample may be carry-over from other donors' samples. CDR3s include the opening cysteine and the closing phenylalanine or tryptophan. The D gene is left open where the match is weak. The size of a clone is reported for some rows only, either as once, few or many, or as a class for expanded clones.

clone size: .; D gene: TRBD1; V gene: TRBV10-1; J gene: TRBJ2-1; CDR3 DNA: TGCGCCAGCAGTGGGGGACAGGGAGAGTCCTACAATGAGCAGTTCTTC; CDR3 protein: CASSGGQGESYNEQFF
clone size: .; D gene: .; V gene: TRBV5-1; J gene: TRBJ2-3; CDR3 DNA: TGCGCCAGCAGACCTACCGGGACCTCGAGCACAGATACGCAGTATTTT; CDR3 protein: CASRPTGTSSTDTQYF
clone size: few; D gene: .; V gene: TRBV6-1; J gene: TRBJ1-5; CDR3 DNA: TGTGCCAGCAGCAGTGACAGGAATCAGCCCCAGCATTTT; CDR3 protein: CASSSDRNQPQHF
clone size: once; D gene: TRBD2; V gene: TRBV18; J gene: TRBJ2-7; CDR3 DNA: TGTGCCAGCTCACGTTATAGCGGGAGGGCCCCCGAGGGGCTCGAGCAGTACTTC; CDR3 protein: CASSRYSGRAPEGLEQYF
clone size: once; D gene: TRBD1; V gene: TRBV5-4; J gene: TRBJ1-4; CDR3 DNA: TGTGCCAGCAGCTTTGACAGGGGGGCTACTAATGAAAAACTGTTTTTT; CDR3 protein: CASSFDRGATNEKLFF
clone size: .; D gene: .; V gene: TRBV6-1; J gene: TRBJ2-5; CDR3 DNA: TGTGCCAGCAGTGAATTCCTTGGGGGAGAGACCCAGTACTTC; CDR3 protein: CASSEFLGGETQYF
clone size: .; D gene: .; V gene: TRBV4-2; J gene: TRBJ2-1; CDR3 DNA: TGTGCCAGCAGCCCCGGGACGAGTGCAGGCCCCTACAATGAGCAGTTCTTC; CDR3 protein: CASSPGTSAGPYNEQFF
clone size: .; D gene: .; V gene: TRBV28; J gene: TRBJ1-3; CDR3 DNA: TGTGCCAGCGCTAACCCCCGCGGGGGAAACACCATATATTTT; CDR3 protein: CASANPRGGNTIYF
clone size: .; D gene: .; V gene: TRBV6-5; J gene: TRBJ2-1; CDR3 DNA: TGTGCCAGCAGTTACTTAGGGACCTCCTACAATGAGCAGTTCTTC; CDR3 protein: CASSYLGTSYNEQFF
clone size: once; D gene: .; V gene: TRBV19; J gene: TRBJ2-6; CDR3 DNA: TGTGCCAGTAGTATCCACCCTGGGGCCAACGTCCTGACTTTC; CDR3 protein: CASSIHPGANVLTF
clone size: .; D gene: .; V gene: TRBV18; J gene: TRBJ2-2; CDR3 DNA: TGTGCCAGCTCACCAAATCCGCTAGAGTTCACCGGGGAGCTGTTTTTT; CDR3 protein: CASSPNPLEFTGELFF
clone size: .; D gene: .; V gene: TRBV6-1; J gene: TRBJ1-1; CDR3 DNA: TGTGCCAGCAGTGAATTTCCGTCTTTTAACACTGAAGCTTTCTTT; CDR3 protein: CASSEFPSFNTEAFF
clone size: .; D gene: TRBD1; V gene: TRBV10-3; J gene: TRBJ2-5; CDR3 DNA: TGTGCCATCAGTGAGAGGACAGGGGTAGAGACCCAGTACTTC; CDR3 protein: CAISERTGVETQYF
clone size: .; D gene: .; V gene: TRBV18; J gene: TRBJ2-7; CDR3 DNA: TGTGCCAGCTCACCTTACCGGGACCGTTCCTACGAGCAGTACTTC; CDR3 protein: CASSPYRDRSYEQYF
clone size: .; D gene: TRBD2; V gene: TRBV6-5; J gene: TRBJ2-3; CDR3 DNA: TGTGCCAGCAGTTACACTAGCGGGAGCACAGATACGCAGTATTTT; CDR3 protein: CASSYTSGSTDTQYF
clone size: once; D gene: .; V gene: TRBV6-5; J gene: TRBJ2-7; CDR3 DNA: TGTGCCAGCAGTTACCGGACGGGGGACTCCTACGAGCAGTACTTC; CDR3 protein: CASSYRTGDSYEQYF
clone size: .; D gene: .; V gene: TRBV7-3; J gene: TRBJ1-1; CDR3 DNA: TGTGCCAGCAGCTTAGCGACCTGGGACGCTGAAGCTTTCTTT; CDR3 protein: CASSLATWDAEAFF
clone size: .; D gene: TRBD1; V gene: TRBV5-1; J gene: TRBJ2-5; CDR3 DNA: TGCGCCAGCAGCCCGGGCTGGGACAGGGCAGAGCGGGAGACCCAGTACTTC; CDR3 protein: CASSPGWDRAERETQYF
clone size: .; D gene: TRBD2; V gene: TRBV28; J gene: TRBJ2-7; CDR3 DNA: TGTGCCAGCAGTTTCAGGGAGGGCGAGCAGTACTTC; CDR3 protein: CASSFREGEQYF
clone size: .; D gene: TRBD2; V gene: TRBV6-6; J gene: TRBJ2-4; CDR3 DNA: TGTGCCAGCAGTTACGGACTAGCGAAAAACATTCAGTACTTC; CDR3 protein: CASSYGLAKNIQYF
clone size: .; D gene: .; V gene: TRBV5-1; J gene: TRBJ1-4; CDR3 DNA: TGCGCCAGCACGGGGAGGCCGGCGGGAAAACTGTTTTTT; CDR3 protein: CASTGRPAGKLFF
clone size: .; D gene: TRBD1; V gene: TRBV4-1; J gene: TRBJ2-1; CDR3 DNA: TGCGCCAGCAGCCAAGGATTCGGGGACAGGGGCTACAATGAGCAGTTCTTC; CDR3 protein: CASSQGFGDRGYNEQFF
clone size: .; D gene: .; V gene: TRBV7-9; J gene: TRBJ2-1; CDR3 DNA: TGTGCCAGCAGCTCATGGGACCCGGGATGGTTCTTC; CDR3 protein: CASSSWDPGWFF
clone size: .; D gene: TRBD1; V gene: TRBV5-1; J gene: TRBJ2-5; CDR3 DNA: TGCGCCAGCAGCCTCGGGACAGCCTATCAAGAGACCCAGTACTTC; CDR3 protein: CASSLGTAYQETQYF
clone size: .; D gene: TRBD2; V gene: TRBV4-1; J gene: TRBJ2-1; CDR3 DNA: TGCGCCAGCAGCGACTACTACGGGACTACAGTCTACAATGAGCAGTTCTTC; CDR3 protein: CASSDYYGTTVYNEQFF
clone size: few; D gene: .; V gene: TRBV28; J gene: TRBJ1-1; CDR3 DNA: TGTGCCAGCAAACTACAGAACACTGAAGCTTTCTTT; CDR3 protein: CASKLQNTEAFF
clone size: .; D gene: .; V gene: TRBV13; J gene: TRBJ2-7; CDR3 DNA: TGTGCCAGCAGCTCCCTCCTAGTTGGCTCCTACGAGCAGTACTTC; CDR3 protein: CASSSLLVGSYEQYF
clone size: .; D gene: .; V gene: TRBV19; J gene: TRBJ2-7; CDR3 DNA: TGTGCCAGTAGGGATGGGGGTAGCGGCTTCTACGAGCAGTACTTC; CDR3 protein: CASRDGGSGFYEQYF
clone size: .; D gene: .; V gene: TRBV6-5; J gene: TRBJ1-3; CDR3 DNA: TGTGCCTGCGGCTCTGGAAACACCATATATTTT; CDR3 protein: CACGSGNTIYF
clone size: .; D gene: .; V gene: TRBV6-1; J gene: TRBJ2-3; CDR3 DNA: TGTGCCAGCATCCGCCAGGGCTCAGATACGCAGTATTTT; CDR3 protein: CASIRQGSDTQYF
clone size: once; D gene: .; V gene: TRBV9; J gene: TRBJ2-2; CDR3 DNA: TGTGCCAGCAGCGCAACCACAGGGAGGGGAGGGACCGGGGAGCTGTTTTTT; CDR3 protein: CASSATTGRGGTGELFF